The 28 T cell receptor beta chains given below trace back to one sample, sequenced in a study of T cells in Graves' hyperthyroidism and ophthalmopathy. Researchers amplified the TCR beta CDR3 regions from RNA transcripts. Carried out on the TCR CDR3, a first-round RT-PCR used the HTBI primer set. TCRdb reprocessed the multiplex PCR reads with MiXCR, giving one entry per CDR3 protein. The table includes 450,000 to 700,000 distinct CDR3 sequences, about 43% detected once. Sequencing was done on a sample of peripheral blood or thyroid tissue (not recorded which). The source is an adult woman with Graves' disease, either hyperthyroidism or ophthalmopathy (not recorded which).

This clonotype occurred a few times. The V gene is TRBV6-2 or TRBV6-3, the J gene TRBJ2-7; 13 bases fit TRBD2. Germline V CDR1 and CDR2: MNHEY, SVGEGT. Trimming took 7 bases from V and 4 from J; bases not matched to a gene: 10. The CDR3 totals 16 residues. CDR3 region: CASKRRTSGSWYEQYF. CDR3 bases: TGTGCCAGCAAACGACGGACTAGCGGGAGTTGGTACGAGCAGTACTTC.

The chain recombines TRBV9 with TRBJ1-6; perhaps TRBD1 as D (6 bases). The CDR3 runs 15 residues. The V and J ends lost 3 bases and 9 bases respectively, with 16 bases between them. Germline CDR1 is SGDLS and CDR2 is YYNGEE. In DNA, the CDR3 is TGTGCCAGCAGCGCCCCGGGGGCTAATGGTTCACCCCTCCACTTT. Translating it yields CASSAPGANGSPLHF.

This clonotype was detected ten times or more. The rearrangement joins TRBV10-2 to TRBJ2-5; 8 nucleotides match TRBD2. Trimming took 4 bases from V and 5 from J; bases not matched to a gene: 3. The V gene's germline CDR1 is WSHSY and CDR2 SAAADI. The CDR3 totals 13 residues. The CDR3 region is CASSGTSMETQYF. As DNA, the CDR3 is TGCGCCAGCAGTGGGACTAGCATGGAGACCCAGTACTTC.

This clonotype came up many times. This chain uses TRBV6-1 with TRBJ2-5; TRBD2 matches at 9 bases. Unmatched junction bases numbered 16, after V lost 1 base and J lost 4 bases. This CDR3 region has 19 residues. The germline V gene has CDR1 MNHNS and CDR2 SASEGT. The CDR3 is CASSEGASGVSVRRETQYF. Written as DNA, the CDR3 is TGTGCCAGCAGTGAAGGGGCTAGCGGGGTATCGGTGAGGCGAGAGACCCAGTACTTC.

This clonotype was seen many times. V is TRBV7-2 and J is TRBJ1-4; 10 bases match TRBD1. The trim removed 3 bases at V and 4 bases at J, leaving 2 bases unmatched. The CDR3 length is 15 residues. The V gene's germline CDR1 is SGHTA and CDR2 FQGNSA. CDR3 region: CASSLDRGSNEKLFF. Here the CDR3 DNA reads TGTGCCAGCAGCTTGGACAGGGGGAGTAATGAAAAACTGTTTTTT.

The gene calls are TRBV11-2 and TRBJ1-5; no clear D. From germline, CDR1 is SGHAT and CDR2 FQNNGV. The CDR3 has 15 residues. The V end lost 3 bases, the J end lost 1 base, and 10 bases lay between the germline ends. The CDR3 is CASSLDGFSNQPQHF. The CDR3 DNA sequence: TGTGCCAGCAGCTTGGATGGGTTCAGCAATCAGCCCCAGCATTTT.

In the case of this clonotype: This may come from a read error, since a much larger clone is one base off. The CDR3, as DNA: TGTGCCAGCAGCTTGTGGCGGGGGGGCTATGGCTACACCTTC. Encoded protein: CASSLWRGGYGYTF. The rearrangement links TRBV5-6 to TRBJ1-2; a weak D match, TRBD1 (5 bases). V was clipped by 1 base and J by 4 bases, with 11 bases between them. The CDR3 is 14 amino acids. Germline V lookup: CDR1 SGHDT, CDR2 YYEEEE.

The gene calls are TRBV12-3 or TRBV12-4 and TRBJ1-5; D is ambiguous. CDR3 size: 14 residues. V was shortened by 9 bases and J by 1 base, with 13 bases between the two germline ends. CDR3 DNA sequence: TGTGCCAGTAGGGAGATTGGAAGCAATCAGCCCCAGCATTTT. It codes for CASREIGSNQPQHF.

The V call is TRBV5-6, the J call TRBJ1-1; D not certain. CDR3 length equals 9 residues. CDR1 is SGHDT and CDR2 is YYEEEE in the germline V gene. Between the trimmed V and J ends, which lost 5 bases and 10 bases, there was a span of 6 bases. In nucleotides, the CDR3 is TGTGCCAGCAGTTCCGGAGCTTTCTTT. This codes for CASSSGAFF. The whole variable domain, filled in from reference TRBV5-6 and TRBJ1-1, reads DAGVTQSPTHLIKTRGQQVTLRCSPKSGHDTVSWYQQALGQGPQFIFQYYEEEERQRGNFPDRFSGHQFPNYSSELNVNALLLGDSALYLCASSSGAFFGQGTRLTVV.

The rearrangement joins TRBV20-1 to TRBJ1-2, with unresolved D. The CDR3 totals 12 residues. The germline gives CDR1 DFQATT, CDR2 SNEGSKA (reference sequence). Trimming removed 6 bases from V and 2 bases from J, with 10 bases in between. CDR3 DNA sequence: TGCAGTGCCAATGCTGGAAACTATGGCTACACCTTC. It codes for CSANAGNYGYTF.

This chain links TRBV6-1 with TRBJ2-5, with TRBD1 matching over 7 bases. CDR1 and CDR2 (germline): MNHNS, SASEGT. The V segment lost 2 bases and the J segment 1 base; nucleotides outside the gene matches: 1. The CDR3 sequence is 14 residues long. The CDR3 spells CASSERDSQETQYF. CDR3 coding DNA: TGTGCCAGCAGTGAACGGGACAGCCAAGAGACCCAGTACTTC.

This clonotype has ten or more counts. V and J are TRBV12-3 or TRBV12-4 and TRBJ2-7, with D uncertain. The CDR3 spans 12 residues. Trimming cost V 3 bases and J 4 bases, with 7 bases left between them. CDR3 in DNA: TGTGCCAGCAGTTTGTACGGGTACGAGCAGTACTTC. It yields the protein CASSLYGYEQYF.

V is TRBV19 and J is TRBJ2-2; perhaps TRBD1 as D (5 bases). V was clipped by 3 bases and J by 0 bases, with 11 bases between them. Germline-derived CDR1 and CDR2 are LNHDA and SQIVND (reference sequence). This CDR3 has 16 amino acids. The CDR3 region is CASSILGRANTGELFF. The CDR3 coding sequence is TGTGCCAGTAGTATCTTAGGCAGGGCGAACACCGGGGAGCTGTTTTTT.

The table lists this clonotype with many counts. CDR3 in amino acids: CASSYLVGSQPQHF. In DNA form, the CDR3 reads TGTGCCAGCAGTTACCTGGTGGGGAGTCAGCCCCAGCATTTT. This chain uses TRBV12-3 or TRBV12-4 with TRBJ1-5; D gene uncertain. CDR3 length equals 14 residues. Trimming cost V 4 bases and J 6 bases, with 13 bases left between them.

The rearrangement uses TRBV29-1 and TRBJ1-1; 9 bases align to TRBD1. CDR1 and CDR2 (germline): SQVTM, ANQGSEA. Trimming at V came to 5 bases and at J to 3 bases, leaving 1 base not matched to a gene. There are 12 residues in the CDR3. The CDR3 loop reads CSVRTGDTEAFF. The DNA of the CDR3 is TGCAGCGTTCGGACAGGGGACACTGAAGCTTTCTTT. The entire variable domain, with the rest obtained from reference TRBV29-1 and TRBJ1-1, is as follows: SAVISQKPSRDICQRGTSLTIQCQVDSQVTMMFWYRQQPGQSLTLIATANQGSEATYESGFVIDKFPISRPNLTFSTLTVSNMSPEDSSIYLCSVRTGDTEAFFGQGTRLTVV.

This clonotype was recorded at least ten times. The V gene is TRBV19, the J gene TRBJ2-2; a possible D gene is TRBD2 (6 bases). Per the germline V gene, CDR1 is LNHDA and CDR2 is SQIVND (reference sequence). V was pared by 5 bases and J by 0 bases, with 13 bases between. CDR3 length equals 16 residues. CDR3: CASSSFCGANTGELFF. The CDR3 bases are TGTGCCAGTAGTTCTTTTTGCGGGGCGAACACCGGGGAGCTGTTTTTT.

This clonotype appeared many times. The chain employs TRBV29-1 and TRBJ2-7; possible D gene TRBD1, 5 bases. The germline V gene has CDR1 SQVTM and CDR2 ANQGSEA. The CDR3 is 13 amino acids. V lost 6 bases and J 2 bases, leaving 14 bases between the germline ends. The CDR3 DNA reads TGCAGCGTGGTCATGACAGAAACCTACGAGCAGTACTTC. Protein: CSVVMTETYEQYF.

V is TRBV20-1 and J is TRBJ2-2, with D maybe TRBD2 (7 bases). The CDR3 is 14 amino acids. V gave up 3 bases and J gave up 6 bases, with 14 bases separating them. Looked up from germline, CDR1 is DFQATT and CDR2 is SNEGSKA (reference sequence). The DNA of the CDR3 is TGCAGTGCTAGGGTTGGGGGGGCCGCCGGGGAGCTGTTTTTT. This sequence encodes CSARVGGAAGELFF.

The chain uses TRBV7-3 and TRBJ1-2; 7 nucleotides line up with TRBD1. The germline V gene has CDR1 SGHTA and CDR2 FQGTGA. The CDR3 totals 15 residues. The J segment lost 8 bases and the V segment lost 4 bases, leaving 13 bases of the junction unmatched. CDR3 bases: TGTGCCAGCAGCTCCCGACAGGGAACCGGAATCGGCTACACCTTC. This sequence encodes CASSSRQGTGIGYTF.

About this clonotype: The junction departs from germline at one end; a sequencing error may be responsible. The chain's CDR3 is CASSEGVNGELYF. The CDR3 DNA reads as TGTGCCAGCAGCGAGGGGGTGAATGGGGAGCTGTACTTC. The chain has TRBV7-8 and TRBJ2-7, with D perhaps matching TRBD1 (6 bases). CDR3 size: 13 residues. Germline values: CDR1 SGHVS, CDR2 FQNEAQ. The variable domain in full, with the rest retrieved from reference TRBV7-8 and TRBJ2-7, is GAGVSQSPRYKVAKRGQDVALRCDPISGHVSLFWYQQALGQGPEFLTYFQNEAQLDKSGLPSDRFFAERPEGSVSTLKIQRTQQEDSAVYLCASSEGVNGELYFGPGTRLTVT.

This clonotype was seen repeatedly, ten times or more. The chain links TRBV10-3 to TRBJ1-2; TRBD1 matches 8 bases. V shed 6 bases, J shed 0 bases, and the junction held 3 bases outside the gene matches. CDR3 size: 14 residues. Germline V lookup: CDR1 ENHRY, CDR2 SYGVKD. The CDR3 reads CAIRGTGANYGYTF. The DNA for the CDR3 is TGTGCCATCAGAGGGACAGGAGCTAACTATGGCTACACCTTC.

In this sample, this clonotype turned up many times. V is TRBV11-1 and J is TRBJ2-5; no clear D. With 6 bases removed from V and 5 bases from J, the gap between germline ends came to 7 bases. The germline CDR1 and CDR2 sequences are SGHAT and FQDESV (reference sequence). This CDR3 has 11 residues. The DNA for the CDR3 is TGTGCCAGCAGGTTTCATGAGACCCAGTACTTC. Encoded protein: CASRFHETQYF.

This clonotype was detected a few times. At one end, the junction sequence differs from germline, possibly due to a read error. The genes are TRBV10-1 and TRBJ2-2; weak D call: TRBD2 (6 bases). The CDR3 is made up of 12 amino acids. CDR1 is WNHNN, CDR2 SYGVQD, per germline (reference sequence). DNA of the CDR3: TGTGCCAGCACTGGGAGGACCGGGGAGCTGTTTTTT. Its translation: CASTGRTGELFF.

This chain connects TRBV11-2 to TRBJ2-7, with 8 bases that match TRBD1. V lost 4 bases to trimming and J lost 4 bases; unmatched junction nucleotides: 24. The CDR3 has 20 amino acids. Per germline, CDR1 SGHAT and CDR2 FQNNGV. CDR3 coding DNA: TGTGCCAGCAGCTCCTTAATTAAGGCTGGTAGGACAGGGTCTTCTTACGAGCAGTACTTC. It specifies CASSSLIKAGRTGSSYEQYF. Using reference TRBV11-2 and TRBJ2-7 for the parts outside the CDR3, the full variable domain is EAGVAQSPRYKIIEKRQSVAFWCNPISGHATLYWYQQILGQGPKLLIQFQNNGVVDDSQLPKDRFSAERLKGVDSTLKIQPAKLEDSAVYLCASSSLIKAGRTGSSYEQYFGPGTRLTVT.

In the case of this clonotype: Because it lacks the conserved phenylalanine or tryptophan at the end, this CDR3 is likely a read error. Because the CDR3's place on the DNA is in doubt, the DNA is left out and the CDR3 is given as listed by TCRdb. The rearrangement links TRBV7-9 to TRBJ1-3; the table gives TRBD1 as D, unverified against the DNA. Germline CDR1 reads SEHNR; CDR2 reads FQNEAQ (reference sequence). The CDR3 length is 10 residues, termini included. This CDR3 is CASSSDRDNT.

For this clonotype: A much larger clonotype is one base distant, so this may be a read error. The gene calls are TRBV10-3 and TRBJ2-7; possible D gene TRBD1, 6 bases. Germline CDR1 ENHRY, CDR2 SYGVKD. Between the trimmed V and J ends, which lost 8 bases and 3 bases, there was a span of 14 bases. The CDR3 runs to 13 residues. CDR3 in amino acids: CAIGHRDYYEQYF. In nucleotides, the CDR3 is TGTGCCATCGGTCACAGGGATTACTACGAGCAGTACTTC.

This clonotype was seen only once. The rearrangement links TRBV10-3 to TRBJ2-5; D is perhaps TRBD2 (5 bases). Germline values: CDR1 ENHRY, CDR2 SYGVKD. The V end lost 2 bases, the J end lost 4 bases, and 11 bases lay between the germline ends. The CDR3 length is 14 residues. CDR3 sequence: CAISEERKTETQYF. DNA of the CDR3: TGTGCCATCAGTGAGGAGCGGAAGACAGAGACCCAGTACTTC.

The sample holds many counts of this clonotype. CDR3 region: CSVEFNPGARETQYF. In nucleotides, the CDR3 is TGCAGCGTTGAATTCAACCCCGGTGCCCGGGAGACCCAGTACTTC. The chain has TRBV29-1 and TRBJ2-5; no reliable D call. CDR3 length: 15 amino acids. Germline V CDR1 and CDR2: SQVTM, ANQGSEA. The V end was cut by 2 bases, the J end by 5 bases, with 18 bases between. The variable domain in full, completed from reference TRBV29-1 and TRBJ2-5, reads SAVISQKPSRDICQRGTSLTIQCQVDSQVTMMFWYRQQPGQSLTLIATANQGSEATYESGFVIDKFPISRPNLTFSTLTVSNMSPEDSSIYLCSVEFNPGARETQYFGPGTRLLVL.